This is a list of T cell receptor beta chains from one sample in a study of blood T cell repertoires in COVID-19. Measured with immunoSEQ multiplex PCR; TCRdb has only the in-frame clones, and not every one. The repertoire holds about 73,000 clones, approximately 88% seen once, with approximately 2.4% in the top ten. The sequenced sample consisted of peripheral blood. The receptor set was obtained from a man older than 75 with active or convalescent COVID-19. CDR3s include the opening cysteine and the closing phenylalanine or tryptophan. The D gene is left open where the match is weak. A row's size may be missing; if present it is once, few, many or a size class.

V	J	length	D	size	DNA	CDR3
TRBV27	TRBJ2-1	14	.	few	TGTGCCAGCCGCGCCTTCGGGAATCCCCCTGAGCAGTTCTTC	CASRAFGNPPEQFF
TRBV5-1	TRBJ2-2	15	.	.	TGCGCCAGCAGCTTGACTAGTAAGGTCACCGGGGAGCTGTTTTTT	CASSLTSKVTGELFF
TRBV11-3	TRBJ1-1	14	.	.	TGTGCCAGCAGCTTAGAGGACAGGAACACTGAAGCTTTCTTT	CASSLEDRNTEAFF
TRBV11-2	TRBJ2-6	19	TRBD1	.	TGTGCCAGCAGCTCTCGGGACAGGGGCATCTCCTCTGGGGCCAACGTCCTGACTTTC	CASSSRDRGISSGANVLTF
TRBV29-1	TRBJ1-5	13	.	.	TGCAGCGTTGAGGTTTCTACGGATCAGCCCCAGCATTTT	CSVEVSTDQPQHF
TRBV7-2	TRBJ1-1	16	TRBD1	.	TGTGCCAGCAGACGGACAGGACGCGCCATGAACACTGAAGCTTTCTTT	CASRRTGRAMNTEAFF
TRBV5-6	TRBJ1-3	15	.	once	TGTGCCAGCAGCTTTTTAGGGGGATCAGGAAACACCATATATTTT	CASSFLGGSGNTIYF
TRBV5-5	TRBJ2-7	14	.	.	TGTGCCAGCAGCTTGGTCCGGAGCCTCTCCGAGCAGTACTTC	CASSLVRSLSEQYF
TRBV7-9	TRBJ2-5	15	.	.	TGTGCCAGCAGCTACCTTGGCCGCTCACAAGAGACCCAGTACTTC	CASSYLGRSQETQYF
TRBV10-2	TRBJ1-1	13	.	once	TGCGCCAGCGGACTGACGGCGAACACTGAAGCTTTCTTT	CASGLTANTEAFF
TRBV5-1	TRBJ2-2	15	.	once	TGCGCCAGCAGCTCACTACAGGTGAACACCGGGGAGCTGTTTTTT	CASSSLQVNTGELFF
TRBV19	TRBJ1-2	15	.	.	TGTGCCAGTAGTATAGATCTCGGAGGGAGGGATGGCTACACCTTC	CASSIDLGGRDGYTF
TRBV11-3	TRBJ2-7	13	.	.	TGTGCCAGCAGCCCGTCCCGTGGGGGGGAGCAGTACTTC	CASSPSRGGEQYF
TRBV19	TRBJ1-5	12	.	.	TGTGCCAGTAGTCCCCTTAATCAGCCCCAGCATTTT	CASSPLNQPQHF
TRBV5-4	TRBJ2-1	15	TRBD2	.	TGTGCCAGCAGCTTGGGGGGGAGGGCCTACAATGAGCAGTTCTTC	CASSLGGRAYNEQFF
TRBV11-2	TRBJ2-2	18	TRBD1	.	TGTGCCAGCACCCGCGGCCGGTACAGGGGTTCGAGGGCCGGGGAGCTGTTTTTT	CASTRGRYRGSRAGELFF
TRBV5-1	TRBJ2-2	15	TRBD2	.	TGCGCCAGCAGGTCTAGCGGGAGTAACACCGGGGAGCTGTTTTTT	CASRSSGSNTGELFF
TRBV18	TRBJ1-2	14	TRBD1	once	TGTGCCAGCTCGCAGGGGGACAGGGACAATGGCTACACCTTC	CASSQGDRDNGYTF
TRBV12-3/TRBV12-4	TRBJ1-2	13	.	few	TGTGCCAGCAGTTTTGAGCGGTGGAGTGGCTACACCTTC	CASSFERWSGYTF
TRBV19	TRBJ1-1	15	.	few	TGTGCCAGTAGTATAGGGGGCCTGCGGAACACTGAAGCTTTCTTT	CASSIGGLRNTEAFF
TRBV12-5	TRBJ2-7	15	.	.	TGTGCTAGTGGTTTGGTACCCACAGGGTATACAGAGCAGTACTTC	CASGLVPTGYTEQYF
TRBV6-5	TRBJ2-3	15	TRBD2	.	TGTGCCAGCAGGACACTCGCGGGAGGCACAGATACGCAGTATTTT	CASRTLAGGTDTQYF
TRBV24-1	TRBJ1-5	14	.	.	TGTGCCACCAGCCTTGGCAGGGCCAATCAGCCCCAGCATTTT	CATSLGRANQPQHF
TRBV11-3	TRBJ2-2	15	.	.	TGTGCCAGCAGCTTAGATGGACTACTCACCGGGGAGCTGTTTTTT	CASSLDGLLTGELFF
TRBV5-6	TRBJ2-5	11	.	few	TGTGCCAGCAGCTTCAGAGAGACCCAGTACTTC	CASSFRETQYF
TRBV7-2	TRBJ2-7	14	TRBD2	few	TGTGCCAGCAGCTTGAGCGGGAGGAACGACGAGCAGTACTTC	CASSLSGRNDEQYF
TRBV28	TRBJ2-3	11	.	.	TGTGCCAGCAGTTCCCGGGATACGCAGTATTTT	CASSSRDTQYF
TRBV5-1	TRBJ1-6	15	TRBD1	.	TGCGCCAGCAGCACAGGGACAGGAGGGAATTCACCCCTCCACTTT	CASSTGTGGNSPLHF
TRBV7-9	TRBJ1-2	14	.	.	TGTGCCAGCAGCTTAGTAGCCCCAAGCTATGGCTACACCTTC	CASSLVAPSYGYTF
TRBV7-9	TRBJ2-2	17	TRBD2	.	TGTGCCAGCAGCGCCAAGACTAGCGGGACGAACACCGGGGAGCTGTTTTTT	CASSAKTSGTNTGELFF
TRBV28	TRBJ2-5	21	TRBD2	.	TGTGCCAGCAGTTTACGCCTTCCGGGGACTAGCGGGAGAGGGCCCCAAGAGACCCAGTACTTC	CASSLRLPGTSGRGPQETQYF
TRBV2	TRBJ1-1	15	TRBD1	.	TGTGCCAGCAGGGCCGGGACAGGGAGTTTCACTGAAGCTTTCTTT	CASRAGTGSFTEAFF
TRBV28	TRBJ2-1	15	TRBD2	.	TGTGCCAGCAGTTTAGTAGCGGGAGGCTACAATGAGCAGTTCTTC	CASSLVAGGYNEQFF
TRBV5-1	TRBJ2-3	16	.	.	TGCGCCAGCAGCTTGGAGGTTAGCGGATACACAGATACGCAGTATTTT	CASSLEVSGYTDTQYF
TRBV28	TRBJ2-3	15	.	few	TGTGCCAGCAGTTTATTTCGGGGGAGCACAGATACGCAGTATTTT	CASSLFRGSTDTQYF
TRBV6-6	TRBJ2-7	13	TRBD2	.	TGTGCCAGCACCATCCGTCTGGGGGGGGAGCAGTACTTC	CASTIRLGGEQYF
TRBV6-1	TRBJ2-1	13	.	.	TGTGCCAGCAGTGAAAAGTGGGGAGGTGAGCAGTTCTTC	CASSEKWGGEQFF
TRBV2	TRBJ1-2	13	.	.	TGTGCCAGCGGGGGGTCCCTCAACTATGGCTACACCTTC	CASGGSLNYGYTF